These 21 T cell receptor beta chains were all obtained from the same sample, sequenced in a study of CD8 T cells in ankylosing spondylitis. TCRdb analysed the 5' RACE reads with MiXCR anew, one entry per CDR3 protein. The data hold just over 300,000 distinct CDR3 sequences, with roughly 20% observed a single time. Sequenced input: blood, either unsorted or a sorted T cell fraction (not recorded which). Receptors were obtained from a female donor with ankylosing spondylitis or in good health (not recorded which).

This clonotype has a single count. One end of the junction varies from germline; a read error may be responsible. The rearrangement joins TRBV20-1 to TRBJ2-7, with D unclear. Germline CDR1 reads DFQATT; CDR2 reads SNEGSKA (reference sequence). CDR3 length equals 11 residues. The CDR3 DNA sequence: TGCAGTGCCAGCCGTTTGGGCGAGCGGTACTTC. Amino acid sequence: CSASRLGERYF.

The chain has TRBV6-6 and TRBJ2-5; 7 bases match TRBD2. The germline CDR1 and CDR2 sequences are MNHNY and SVGAGI (reference sequence). The CDR3 runs 13 residues. V was pared by 8 bases and J by 4 bases, with 7 bases of the junction left unmatched. The CDR3 DNA follows: TGTGCCAGCGGGGGAGCGGGGCGAGAGACCCAGTACTTC. Translation gives CASGGAGRETQYF.

The rearrangement links TRBV9 to TRBJ2-3; D remains ambiguous. Germline V gene lookup returns CDR1 SGDLS and CDR2 YYNGEE. CDR3 length equals 14 residues. Trimming removed 0 bases at V and 5 bases at J, with 10 bases between. CDR3 sequence reads: CASSVEPPGDTQYF. CDR3 in DNA: TGTGCCAGCAGCGTAGAACCCCCAGGAGATACGCAGTATTTT.

This clonotype was detected a few times. The CDR3 DNA reads TGCAGTGCCCAACCTAGCGGGGCATACAATGAGCAGTTCTTC. Its translation: CSAQPSGAYNEQFF. The chain uses TRBV20-1 and TRBJ2-1; 9 positions match TRBD2. V gave up 6 bases and J gave up 4 bases; unmatched junction bases: 7. CDR1 is DFQATT, CDR2 SNEGSKA, per germline (reference sequence). The CDR3 runs 14 residues.

J is TRBJ2-5 and V is TRBV10-3; 10 nucleotides align to TRBD2. The CDR3 is 14 residues long. CDR1 ENHRY and CDR2 SYGVKD come from the germline V gene. Trimming at V came to 6 bases and at J to 4 bases, leaving 5 bases not matched to a gene. CDR3 coding DNA: TGTGCCATCAGCCCTAGCGGGAGCGGAGAGACCCAGTACTTC. Translation: CAISPSGSGETQYF.

This clonotype was detected ten times or more. The rearrangement links TRBV28 to TRBJ2-3; D may be TRBD1 (5 bases). Germline lookup yields CDR1 MDHEN and CDR2 SYDVKM. V was shortened by 3 bases and J by 2 bases, with 12 bases between the two germline ends. The CDR3 totals 15 residues. CDR3 loop: CASSFGRAPTDTQYF. In DNA, the CDR3 is TGTGCCAGCAGTTTCGGCAGGGCTCCCACAGATACGCAGTATTTT.

This clonotype was counted between two and nine times. The chain uses TRBV20-1 and TRBJ1-1; D gene unclear. The germline gives CDR1 DFQATT, CDR2 SNEGSKA (reference sequence). Trimming cost V 8 bases and J 0 bases, with 7 bases left between them. This CDR3 region has 11 residues. CDR3 sequence (DNA): TGCAGTACACAGCTGAACACTGAAGCTTTCTTT. This codes for CSTQLNTEAFF.

In this sample, this clonotype turned up a few times. V is TRBV7-2 and J is TRBJ2-7; 8 positions match TRBD1. V lost 5 bases and J lost 2; bases outside the gene matches: 5. Germline CDR1 SGHTA, CDR2 FQGNSA. The CDR3 runs 14 residues. For the CDR3, the DNA is TGTGCCAGCAGCGAACAGGGGGGACCCTACGAGCAGTACTTC. It translates to CASSEQGGPYEQYF.

The chain is built from TRBV20-1 and TRBJ2-7; D is perhaps TRBD2 (6 bases). The germline V and J ends were trimmed by 6 bases and 1 base, with 13 bases remaining between them. Germline CDR1 reads DFQATT; CDR2 reads SNEGSKA (reference sequence). The length of the CDR3 is 13 residues. The chain's CDR3 is CSAQAGPSYEQYF. The CDR3, as DNA: TGCAGTGCCCAGGCGGGGCCATCCTACGAGCAGTACTTC.

The chain has TRBV10-3 and TRBJ2-1; D is unclear. This CDR3 is built from 13 residues. Per the germline V gene, CDR1 is ENHRY and CDR2 is SYGVKD. Deletions cut 10 bases from V and 0 bases from J, with 10 bases between. The CDR3: CATTGDSYNEQFF. Written as DNA, the CDR3 is TGTGCCACCACTGGGGACTCCTACAATGAGCAGTTCTTC.

The CDR3 protein is CSARVRVGRQDTQYF. CDR3 nucleotides: TGCAGTGCTAGAGTGAGAGTGGGGCGCCAAGATACGCAGTATTTT. The rearrangement uses TRBV20-1 and TRBJ2-3; maybe TRBD1 (5 bases). The CDR3 has 15 amino acids. V was pared by 1 base and J by 5 bases, with 16 bases between. Germline values: CDR1 DFQATT, CDR2 SNEGSKA (reference sequence).

This clonotype was picked up many times. The chain recombines TRBV29-1 with TRBJ1-2; TRBD1 agrees at 7 bases. This CDR3 contains 14 residues. CDR1 and CDR2 from the germline V gene are SQVTM and ANQGSEA. V was clipped by 7 bases and J by 2 bases; unmatched bases: 10. CDR3 sequence reads: CSADYRGTNYGYTF. CDR3 sequence (DNA): TGCAGCGCGGACTACAGGGGTACCAACTATGGCTACACCTTC.

Here the CDR3 DNA reads TGTGCCAGCAGCGCTGGCGGGAGGGTTATCACAGATACGCAGTATTTT. Translation gives CASSAGGRVITDTQYF. The chain joins TRBV9 to TRBJ2-3; the match to TRBD2 covers 9 bases. The CDR3 is 16 residues long. Germline CDR1 SGDLS, CDR2 YYNGEE. Unmatched junction bases numbered 7, after V lost 3 bases and J lost 2 bases.

The V gene is TRBV20-1, the J gene TRBJ2-1; TRBD2 might be the D (6 bases). The CDR3 has 16 amino acids. Germline V gives CDR1 DFQATT, CDR2 SNEGSKA (reference sequence). V was pared by 6 bases and J by 4 bases, with 22 bases between. CDR3 in DNA: TGCAGTGCGGGGGGAACTGGCGTCCCCCGGTACAATGAGCAGTTCTTC. This sequence encodes CSAGGTGVPRYNEQFF.

This clonotype is a singleton in its sample. The V call is TRBV18, the J call TRBJ1-1; D gene unclear. The CDR3 runs to 12 residues. The V and J ends lost 6 bases and 10 bases respectively, with 15 bases between them. Germline V gene data show CDR1 as KGHSH and CDR2 as LQKENI. The CDR3 sequence is CASSESGGGAFF. CDR3 nucleotide sequence: TGTGCCAGCTCGGAGTCAGGCGGCGGAGCTTTCTTT.

V usage is TRBV9 and J usage is TRBJ2-1; D not resolved. V lost 0 bases to trimming and J lost 7 bases, with 20 bases between them. This CDR3 comprises 17 residues. The germline CDR1 and CDR2 sequences are SGDLS and YYNGEE. The CDR3 DNA follows: TGTGCCAGCAGCGTAGATCCTGACTCGCCTCTAGGGAATGAGCAGTTCTTC. Protein sequence: CASSVDPDSPLGNEQFF.

This clonotype was seen more than once but under ten times. This chain's CDR3 is CASRLSGRHEQFF. The DNA for the CDR3 is TGCGCCAGCAGGTTAAGCGGGAGACATGAGCAGTTCTTC. This chain links TRBV4-3 with TRBJ2-1, with 8 bases identical to TRBD2. Losses at the gene ends were 6 bases for V and 8 bases for J; bases not matched to a gene: 6. The CDR3 is made up of 13 amino acids. Germline CDR1 reads LGHNA; CDR2 reads YSLEER.

This clonotype was seen a few times. The V and J genes are TRBV6-1 and TRBJ1-5, with a possible D match to TRBD1 (5 bases). This CDR3 comprises 15 residues. Trimming stripped 6 bases from V and 7 bases from J, with 19 bases between. Germline lookup yields CDR1 MNHNS and CDR2 SASEGT. The CDR3 loop reads CASRKNPRDGQPQHF. CDR3 coding DNA: TGTGCCAGCAGGAAGAATCCCAGGGACGGGCAGCCCCAGCATTTT.

This clonotype came up many times. The rearrangement links TRBV20-1 to TRBJ1-2, with D perhaps TRBD1 (5 bases). V lost 7 bases and J lost 2, with 11 bases in between. CDR1 and CDR2 from the germline V gene are DFQATT and SNEGSKA (reference sequence). The CDR3 is made up of 12 amino acids. CDR3 nucleotide sequence: TGCAGTGTTCCAGGGCCAAACTATGGCTACACCTTC. Its protein product is CSVPGPNYGYTF.

The gene calls are TRBV3-1 and TRBJ2-2, with 8 nucleotides matching TRBD2. This CDR3 has 20 amino acids. Germline V gene lookup returns CDR1 LGHDT and CDR2 YNNKEL (reference sequence). Trimming at V came to 3 bases and at J to 0 bases, leaving 15 bases not matched to a gene. CDR3 in amino acids: CASSHEHTIGTRSNTGELFF. CDR3 DNA sequence: TGTGCCAGCAGCCATGAACATACTATTGGGACTAGGTCGAACACCGGGGAGCTGTTTTTT.

This chain connects TRBV20-1 to TRBJ2-5, with D possibly TRBD1 on 6 matching bases. The V gene's germline CDR1 is DFQATT and CDR2 SNEGSKA (reference sequence). The V gene lost 1 base and the J gene lost 7 bases, with 16 bases spanning the gap. The CDR3 is made up of 14 amino acids. In DNA, the CDR3 is TGCAGTGCTAGAGGGGCAGGGGATAAGGGGACCCAGTACTTC. The encoded protein is CSARGAGDKGTQYF.